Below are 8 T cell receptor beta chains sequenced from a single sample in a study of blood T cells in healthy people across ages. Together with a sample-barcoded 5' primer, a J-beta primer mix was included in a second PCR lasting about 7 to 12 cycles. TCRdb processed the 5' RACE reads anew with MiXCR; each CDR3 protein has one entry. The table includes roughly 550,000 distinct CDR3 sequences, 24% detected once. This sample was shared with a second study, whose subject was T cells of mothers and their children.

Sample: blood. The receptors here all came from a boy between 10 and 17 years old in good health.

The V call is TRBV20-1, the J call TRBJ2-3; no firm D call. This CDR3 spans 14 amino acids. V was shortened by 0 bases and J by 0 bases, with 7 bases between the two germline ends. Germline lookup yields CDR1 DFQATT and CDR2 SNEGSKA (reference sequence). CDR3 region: CSARESASTDTQYF. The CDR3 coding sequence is TGCAGTGCTAGAGAGAGCGCCAGCACAGATACGCAGTATTTT.

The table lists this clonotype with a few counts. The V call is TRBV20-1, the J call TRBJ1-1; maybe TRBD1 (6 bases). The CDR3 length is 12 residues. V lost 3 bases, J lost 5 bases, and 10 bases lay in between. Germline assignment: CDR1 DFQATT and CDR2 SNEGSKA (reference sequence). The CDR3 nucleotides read TGCAGTGCTAGCAAACAGGGAACTGAAGCTTTCTTT. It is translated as CSASKQGTEAFF.

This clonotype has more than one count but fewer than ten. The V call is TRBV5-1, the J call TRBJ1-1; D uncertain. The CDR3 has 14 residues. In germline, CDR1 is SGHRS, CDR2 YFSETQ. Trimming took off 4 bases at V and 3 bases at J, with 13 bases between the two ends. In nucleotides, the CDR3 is TGCGCCAGCAGCGTCGGGGATGTGGACACTGAAGCTTTCTTT. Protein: CASSVGDVDTEAFF.

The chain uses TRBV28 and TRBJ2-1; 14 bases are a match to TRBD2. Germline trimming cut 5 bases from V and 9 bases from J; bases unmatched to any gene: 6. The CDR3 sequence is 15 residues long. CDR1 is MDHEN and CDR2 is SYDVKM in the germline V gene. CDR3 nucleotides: TGTGCCAGCAGTGTTCGACTAGCGGGGGGGCTTGAGCAGTTCTTC. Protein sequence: CASSVRLAGGLEQFF.

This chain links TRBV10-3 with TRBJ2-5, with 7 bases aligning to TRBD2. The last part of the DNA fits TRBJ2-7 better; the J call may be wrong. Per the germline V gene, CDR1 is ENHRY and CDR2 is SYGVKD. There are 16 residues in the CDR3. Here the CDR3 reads CAISESTGLGLFEQYF. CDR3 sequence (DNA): TGTGCCATCAGTGAGTCCACGGGACTGGGACTATTCGAGCAGTACTTC.

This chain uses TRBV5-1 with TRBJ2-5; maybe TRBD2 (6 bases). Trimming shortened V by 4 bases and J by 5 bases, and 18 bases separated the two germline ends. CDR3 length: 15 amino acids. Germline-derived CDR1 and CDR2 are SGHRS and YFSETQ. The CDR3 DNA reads TGCGCCAGCAGCCCGACTCAGGGAGGTTTGGAGACCCAGTACTTC. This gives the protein CASSPTQGGLETQYF. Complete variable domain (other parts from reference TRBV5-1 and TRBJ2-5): KAGVTQTPRYLIKTRGQQVTLSCSPISGHRSVSWYQQTPGQGLQFLFEYFSETQRNKGNFPGRFSGRQFSNSRSEMNVSTLELGDSALYLCASSPTQGGLETQYFGPGTRLLVL.

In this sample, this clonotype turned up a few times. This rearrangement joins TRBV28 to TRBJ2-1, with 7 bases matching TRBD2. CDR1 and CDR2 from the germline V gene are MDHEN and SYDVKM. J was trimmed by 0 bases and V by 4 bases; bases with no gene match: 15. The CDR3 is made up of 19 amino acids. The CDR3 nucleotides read TGTGCCAGCAGTTCCAGGCCCCCCACTCGCGGGAGCTCCTACAATGAGCAGTTCTTC. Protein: CASSSRPPTRGSSYNEQFF.

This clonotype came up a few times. CDR3 nucleotides: TGTGCCAGCAGCGTAGACCCACGGACAGGGCGCTACGAGCAGTACTTC. This encodes CASSVDPRTGRYEQYF. V and J are TRBV9 and TRBJ2-7; TRBD1 matches 8 bases. Per the germline V gene, CDR1 is SGDLS and CDR2 is YYNGEE. V shed 0 bases and J 3 bases; nucleotides not matched to a gene: 8. This CDR3 region has 16 residues.